These 17 T cell receptor beta chains originate from one sample sequenced in a study of blood T cell repertoires in COVID-19. Some clones are missing from TCRdb's copy, which holds only in-frame ones; the method was immunoSEQ multiplex PCR. The sample holds about 19,000 clones, over 70% seen once. The sequencing sample was made of peripheral blood. The source of these receptors is a human donor in a cohort sampled during active COVID-19.

This sequence joins TRBV27 and TRBJ2-3, with TRBD2 as a possible D gene (7 bases). This CDR3 is built from 14 residues. V shed 7 bases and J shed 2 bases, with 13 bases lying between them. Germline assignment: CDR1 MNHEY and CDR2 SMNVEV (reference sequence). The CDR3 DNA is TGTGCCAGCACCCTGGGGGGGGCCACAGATACGCAGTATTTT. It translates to CASTLGGATDTQYF.

The chain combines TRBV7-3 with TRBJ2-3, with 11 bases matching TRBD2. The CDR3 runs to 16 residues. V was pared by 2 bases and J by 2 bases, with 3 bases of the junction left unmatched. Germline assignment: CDR1 SGHTA and CDR2 FQGTGA. CDR3 DNA sequence: TGTGCCAGCAGCTTAGGGACTAGCGGATACACAGATACGCAGTATTTT. It specifies CASSLGTSGYTDTQYF.

This clone has just a few counts. This chain uses TRBV2 with TRBJ2-1, with a tentative D call TRBD2 (5 bases). The CDR3 runs to 16 residues. CDR1 is SNHLY and CDR2 is FYNNEI in the germline V gene. Deletions cut 3 bases from V and 0 bases from J, with 12 bases between. The CDR3 DNA reads TGTGCCAGCAGTGATAGGGAGACCCTCTCCTACAATGAGCAGTTCTTC. Protein: CASSDRETLSYNEQFF.

This clone was seen a single time. This chain uses TRBV12-3 or TRBV12-4 with TRBJ1-5, with D hard to call. This CDR3 region has 13 residues. Trimming left V 1 base short and J 7 bases short, with 8 bases between. CDR3 nucleotides: TGTGCCAGCAGTTTAGACCCGGGGCAGCCCCAGCATTTT. Protein: CASSLDPGQPQHF.

The chain links TRBV6-6 to TRBJ1-2; 7 bases match TRBD1. The CDR3 runs 13 residues. CDR1 is MNHNY and CDR2 is SVGAGI in the germline V gene (reference sequence). Unmatched junction bases numbered 6, after V lost 5 bases and J lost 6 bases. DNA of the CDR3: TGTGCCAGCAGTCGCGACAGGGATCATGGCTACACCTTC. Protein: CASSRDRDHGYTF.

The rearrangement joins TRBV25-1 to TRBJ2-1; 9 nucleotides line up with TRBD1. The germline gives CDR1 MGHDK, CDR2 SYGVNS. The trim removed 3 bases at V and 2 bases at J, leaving 8 bases unmatched. This CDR3 comprises 17 residues. The chain's CDR3 is CASSDWGTGRTYNEQFF. The CDR3 DNA reads as TGTGCCAGCAGTGATTGGGGGACAGGGAGAACCTACAATGAGCAGTTCTTC.

The gene calls are TRBV29-1 and TRBJ2-1, with D possibly TRBD1 on 5 matching bases. CDR3 length: 13 residues. CDR1 is SQVTM and CDR2 is ANQGSEA in the germline V gene. Trimming stripped 1 base from V and 3 bases from J, with 7 bases between. The CDR3 nucleotides read TGCAGCGTTGAAGGACAGAACTACAATGAGCAGTTCTTC. Residues: CSVEGQNYNEQFF.

This clone is deemed large. The chain is built from TRBV6-5 and TRBJ1-2, with 12 bases identical to TRBD1. The CDR3 extends over 15 amino acids. Germline lookup yields CDR1 MNHEY and CDR2 SVGAGI. V gave up 7 bases and J gave up 4 bases; unmatched junction bases: 7. CDR3 sequence reads: CASTGTGGMRYGYTF. Here the CDR3 DNA reads TGTGCCAGCACGGGGACAGGGGGCATGCGCTATGGCTACACCTTC.

The chain links TRBV19 to TRBJ1-1; D remains ambiguous. The CDR3 is 15 residues long. CDR1 is LNHDA, CDR2 SQIVND, per germline (reference sequence). V lost 7 bases and J lost 2, with 17 bases in between. The CDR3 reads CASKDSNRVNTEAFF. For the CDR3, the DNA is TGTGCCAGTAAAGACTCCAACCGGGTTAACACTGAAGCTTTCTTT.

This clone has only one observation. The genes are TRBV2 and TRBJ2-6, with D maybe TRBD2 (6 bases). Germline loops: CDR1 SNHLY, CDR2 FYNNEI. Trimming pared 8 bases from V and 3 bases from J, leaving 11 bases between. This CDR3 has 14 amino acids. CDR3 sequence: CASHGGGGANVLTF. As DNA, the CDR3 is TGTGCCAGCCACGGGGGAGGTGGGGCCAACGTCCTGACTTTC.

CDR3 DNA sequence: TGTGCCAGCAGCCCCGTGGGGGGGAACTATGGCTACACCTTC. Translated: CASSPVGGNYGYTF. The V and J genes are TRBV7-9 and TRBJ1-2; the D gene is possibly TRBD1 (5 bases). Trimming stripped 5 bases from V and 2 bases from J, with 12 bases between. Germline lookup yields CDR1 SEHNR and CDR2 FQNEAQ (reference sequence). CDR3 size: 14 residues.

This chain joins TRBV5-5 and TRBJ2-7, with D tentatively TRBD1 (5 bases). This CDR3 comprises 16 residues. Trimming took off 2 bases at V and 7 bases at J, with 22 bases between the two ends. Germline CDR1 reads SGHKS; CDR2 reads YYEKEE (reference sequence). CDR3 region: CASSFELESTVREQYF. CDR3 nucleotide sequence: TGTGCCAGCAGCTTTGAGTTGGAGTCGACAGTCAGAGAGCAGTACTTC.

This chain links TRBV27 with TRBJ2-1, with a tentative D call TRBD2 (5 bases). Trimming stripped 3 bases from V and 2 bases from J, with 8 bases between. The length of the CDR3 is 14 residues. Germline V gene lookup returns CDR1 MNHEY and CDR2 SMNVEV (reference sequence). CDR3 nucleotides: TGTGCCAGCAGTTTCCAGCGGCCCTACAATGAGCAGTTCTTC. Amino acids: CASSFQRPYNEQFF.

This clone showed up just a few times. V gene TRBV4-2 combines with J gene TRBJ1-5; D call uncertain. This CDR3 has 14 residues. Trimming removed 3 bases from V and 3 bases from J, with 9 bases in between. CDR1 is LGHNA, CDR2 YNFKEQ, per germline. The CDR3 coding sequence is TGTGCCAGCAGCCACAGGTCCTTCAATCAGCCCCAGCATTTT. Translating it yields CASSHRSFNQPQHF.

This chain uses TRBV5-6 with TRBJ2-3, with 8 bases identical to TRBD1. CDR3 length equals 17 residues. Losses at the gene ends were 4 bases for V and 0 bases for J; bases not matched to a gene: 10. CDR1 SGHDT and CDR2 YYEEEE come from the germline V gene. CDR3 coding DNA: TGTGCCAGCAGCCTCTGGACAGGGCTGAGAAGCACAGATACGCAGTATTTT. Its translation: CASSLWTGLRSTDTQYF.

The chain is built from TRBV27 and TRBJ1-5; D is unresolved. V was trimmed by 6 bases and J by 4 bases, leaving 16 bases between them. The CDR3 runs 15 residues. Germline CDR1 and CDR2: MNHEY and SMNVEV (reference sequence). The chain's CDR3 is CASRRNGIQNQPQHF. The CDR3 DNA reads TGTGCCAGCAGACGGAACGGGATACAGAATCAGCCCCAGCATTTT.

The J gene is TRBJ1-2, the V gene TRBV12-3 or TRBV12-4; D not resolved. V was shortened by 8 bases and J by 1 base, with 11 bases between the two germline ends. The CDR3 covers 13 residues. In nucleotides, the CDR3 is TGTGCCAGCGCTATACAGCTTAACTATGGCTACACCTTC. Protein: CASAIQLNYGYTF.